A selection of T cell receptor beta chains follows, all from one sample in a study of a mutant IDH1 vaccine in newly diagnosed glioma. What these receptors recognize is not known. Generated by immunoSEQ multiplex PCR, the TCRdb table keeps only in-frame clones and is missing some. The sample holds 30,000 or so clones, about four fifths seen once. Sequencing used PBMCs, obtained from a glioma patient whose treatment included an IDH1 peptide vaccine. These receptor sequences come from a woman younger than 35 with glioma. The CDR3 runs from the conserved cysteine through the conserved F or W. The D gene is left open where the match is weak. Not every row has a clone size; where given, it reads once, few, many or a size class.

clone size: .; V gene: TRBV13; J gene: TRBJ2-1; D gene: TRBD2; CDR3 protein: CASSLGGTSGYNEQFF; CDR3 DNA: TGTGCCAGCAGCTTGGGGGGGACTAGCGGATACAATGAGCAGTTCTTC
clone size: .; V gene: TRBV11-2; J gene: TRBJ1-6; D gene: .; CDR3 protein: CASSLVEVRSPLHF; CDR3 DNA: TGTGCCAGCAGCTTAGTAGAGGTGCGGTCACCCCTCCACTTT
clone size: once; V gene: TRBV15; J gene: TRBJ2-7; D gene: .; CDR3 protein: CATQGDRFISYEQYF; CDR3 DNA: TGTGCCACCCAAGGCGACAGATTCATTTCCTACGAGCAGTACTTC
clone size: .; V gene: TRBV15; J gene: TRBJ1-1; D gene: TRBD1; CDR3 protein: CATSRSPGGVGTVNTEAFF; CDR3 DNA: TGTGCCACCAGCAGAAGCCCGGGGGGGGTGGGGACAGTGAACACTGAAGCTTTCTTT
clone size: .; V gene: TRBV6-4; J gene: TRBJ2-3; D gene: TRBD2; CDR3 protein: CASSPLAGSGTDTQYF; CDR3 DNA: TGTGCCAGCAGTCCTCTAGCGGGGTCGGGGACAGATACGCAGTATTTT
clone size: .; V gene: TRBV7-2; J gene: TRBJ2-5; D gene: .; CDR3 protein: CASSLGWGNQETQYF; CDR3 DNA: TGTGCCAGCAGCCTCGGGTGGGGGAACCAAGAGACCCAGTACTTC
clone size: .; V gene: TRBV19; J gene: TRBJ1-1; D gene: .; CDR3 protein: CASSPEWGDFEAFF; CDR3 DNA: TGTGCCAGTAGTCCCGAATGGGGGGACTTTGAAGCTTTCTTT
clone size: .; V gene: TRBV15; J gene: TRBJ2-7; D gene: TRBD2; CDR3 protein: CATSARGGSSYEQYF; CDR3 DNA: TGTGCCACCAGCGCGAGGGGCGGGAGCTCCTACGAGCAGTACTTC
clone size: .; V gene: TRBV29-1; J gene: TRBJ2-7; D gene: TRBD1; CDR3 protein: CSVDATGGSYEQYF; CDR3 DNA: TGCAGCGTTGATGCGACAGGGGGCTCCTACGAGCAGTACTTC
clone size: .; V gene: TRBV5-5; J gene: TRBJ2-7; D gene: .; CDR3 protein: CASSLWDGTYEQYF; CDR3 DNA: TGTGCCAGCAGCTTGTGGGACGGGACCTACGAGCAGTACTTC
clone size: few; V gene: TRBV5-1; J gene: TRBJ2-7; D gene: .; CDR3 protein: CASSSRTASSYEQYF; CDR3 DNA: TGCGCCAGCAGCTCTCGGACAGCGAGCTCCTACGAGCAGTACTTC
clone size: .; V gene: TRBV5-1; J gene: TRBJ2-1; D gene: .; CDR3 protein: CASSATVVGEQFF; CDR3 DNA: TGCGCCAGCAGCGCGACAGTTGTGGGTGAGCAGTTCTTC
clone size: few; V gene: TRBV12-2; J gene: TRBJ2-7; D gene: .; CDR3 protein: CASRFPYHYEQYF; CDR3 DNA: TGTGCAAGTCGCTTCCCGTATCATTACGAGCAGTACTTC
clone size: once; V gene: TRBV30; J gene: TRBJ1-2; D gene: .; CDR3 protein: CAWAVGFLYGYTF; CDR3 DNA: TGTGCCTGGGCGGTAGGGTTTCTGTATGGCTACACCTTC
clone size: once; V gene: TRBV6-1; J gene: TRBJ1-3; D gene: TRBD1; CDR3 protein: CASSPQGGTGIYF; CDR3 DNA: TGTGCCAGCAGTCCCCAGGGGGGGACAGGGATATATTTT
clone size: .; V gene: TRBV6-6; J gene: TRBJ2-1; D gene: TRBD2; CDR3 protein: CASRRPGGGYNEQFF; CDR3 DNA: TGTGCCAGCAGACGACCGGGAGGAGGTTACAATGAGCAGTTCTTC
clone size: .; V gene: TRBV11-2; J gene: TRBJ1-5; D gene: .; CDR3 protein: CASSANNQPQHF; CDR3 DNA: TGTGCCAGCAGCGCTAACAATCAGCCCCAGCATTTT
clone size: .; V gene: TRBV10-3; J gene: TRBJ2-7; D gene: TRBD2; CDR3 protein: CAISGAGVYEQYF; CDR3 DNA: TGTGCCATCAGTGGAGCGGGAGTCTACGAGCAGTACTTC
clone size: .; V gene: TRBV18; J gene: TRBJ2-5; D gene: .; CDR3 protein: CASWGLSQETQYF; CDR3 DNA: TGTGCCAGCTGGGGACTGAGCCAAGAGACCCAGTACTTC
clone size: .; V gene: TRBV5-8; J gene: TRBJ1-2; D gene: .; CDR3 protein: CASSSPEDSRGYTF; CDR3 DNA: TGTGCCAGCAGCTCCCCGGAAGACAGCCGTGGCTACACCTTC
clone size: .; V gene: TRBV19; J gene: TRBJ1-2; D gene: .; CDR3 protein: CASSIEWTDSYGYTF; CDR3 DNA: TGTGCCAGTAGTATAGAATGGACTGACTCTTATGGCTACACCTTC
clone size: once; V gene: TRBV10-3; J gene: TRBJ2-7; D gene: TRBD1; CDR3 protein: CAISELGQGGEQYF; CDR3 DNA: TGTGCCATCAGTGAATTGGGACAGGGGGGCGAGCAGTACTTC
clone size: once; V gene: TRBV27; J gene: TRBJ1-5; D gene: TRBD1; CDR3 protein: CASSPGQGYQPQHF; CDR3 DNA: TGTGCCAGCAGTCCCGGACAGGGCTATCAGCCCCAGCATTTT